The 19 T cell receptor beta chains reported below all come from one sample, sequenced in a study of identical twins. TCRdb recomputed calls from the 5' RACE reads with MiXCR, one row per CDR3 protein. This table has roughly 720,000 distinct CDR3 sequences, 15% to 20% appearing once. This sample also belongs to another study, concerning T cells expressing NK-cell markers.

Sample: PBMCs. The source of these receptors is a woman aged 18-30 years in good health.

This clonotype appeared a few times. The chain employs TRBV5-6 and TRBJ2-7; 9 bases map to TRBD1. The CDR3 sequence is 16 residues long. From germline, CDR1 is SGHDT and CDR2 YYEEEE. With V trimmed by 3 bases and J by 3 bases, 10 bases remained unmatched. The CDR3 protein is CASSWENRGQRYEQYF. The DNA for the CDR3 is TGTGCCAGCAGCTGGGAGAACAGGGGGCAACGCTACGAGCAGTACTTC.

The chain has TRBV20-1 and TRBJ2-1; no clear D. Germline CDR1 DFQATT, CDR2 SNEGSKA (reference sequence). The CDR3 has 12 amino acids. Trimming took 3 bases from V and 4 from J, leaving 7 bases between them. CDR3 in DNA: TGCAGTGCTAGGGCCCGTTACAATGAGCAGTTCTTC. It specifies CSARARYNEQFF.

The chain is built from TRBV20-1 and TRBJ2-1; 11 nucleotides line up with TRBD1. After removal of 4 bases from V and 7 bases from J, the junction contained 6 bases not matched to a gene. Germline-derived CDR1 and CDR2 are DFQATT and SNEGSKA (reference sequence). The CDR3 has 14 residues. The CDR3 is CSAIPDRGRNEQFF. The CDR3 coding sequence is TGCAGTGCTATCCCGGACAGGGGGCGGAATGAGCAGTTCTTC.

The CDR3, as DNA: TGTGCCAGCAGATCCGGGGGTACACAAGAGACCCAGTACTTC. This sequence encodes CASRSGGTQETQYF. This rearrangement joins TRBV28 to TRBJ2-5; D is possibly TRBD2 (6 bases). V was clipped by 6 bases and J by 2 bases, with 13 bases between them. This CDR3 has 14 residues. Germline V gene data show CDR1 as MDHEN and CDR2 as SYDVKM.

There are a few counts of this clonotype. A junction end diverges from the germline sequence, so it may reflect a read error. The chain joins TRBV7-8 to TRBJ2-5; 11 bases match TRBD2. This CDR3 contains 14 residues. Germline V gene lookup returns CDR1 SGHVS and CDR2 FQNEAQ. Written as DNA, the CDR3 is TGTGCCAGCAGCATAGCGGGGGGGTATGAGACCCAGTACTTC. This sequence encodes CASSIAGGYETQYF.

The V call is TRBV6-6, the J call TRBJ2-1; D is unclear. V was pared by 6 bases and J by 8 bases, with 8 bases between. CDR3 size: 11 residues. CDR1 and CDR2 (germline): MNHNY, SVGAGI (reference sequence). CDR3 residues: CASRPSDEQFF. The DNA of the CDR3 is TGTGCCAGCAGGCCAAGCGATGAGCAGTTCTTC.

This rearrangement joins TRBV18 to TRBJ2-1; 8 bases are shared with TRBD1. Germline CDR1 reads KGHSH; CDR2 reads LQKENI. The CDR3 sequence is 16 residues long. The V gene end was trimmed by 3 bases and the J gene end by 5 bases; junction bases not matched to a gene: 9. The CDR3 sequence: CASSPNLMTGDNEQFF. The DNA for the CDR3 is TGTGCCAGCTCACCCAACTTAATGACAGGGGACAATGAGCAGTTCTTC.

The chain links TRBV5-6 to TRBJ1-6, with D possibly matching TRBD1 (5 bases). Germline CDR1 reads SGHDT; CDR2 reads YYEEEE. The germline V and J ends were trimmed by 3 bases and 7 bases, with 14 bases remaining between them. The CDR3 spans 15 residues. The CDR3: CASSWNRGENSPLHF. The CDR3, as DNA: TGTGCCAGCAGCTGGAATAGGGGCGAAAATTCACCCCTCCACTTT.

V and J are TRBV27 and TRBJ2-5; perhaps TRBD2 as D (5 bases). There are 14 residues in the CDR3. Germline V gene sequence: CDR1 MNHEY, CDR2 SMNVEV (reference sequence). Trimming cost V 5 bases and J 5 bases, with 15 bases left between them. The CDR3 nucleotides are TGTGCCAGCAGTCCCAGACAATGGGAGGAGACCCAGTACTTC. Amino acid sequence: CASSPRQWEETQYF.

This clonotype was detected a few times. The chain is built from TRBV28 and TRBJ2-1, with D tentatively TRBD2 (6 bases). The CDR3 has 14 amino acids. The germline CDR1 and CDR2 sequences are MDHEN and SYDVKM. Trimming shortened V by 5 bases and J by 6 bases, and 14 bases separated the two germline ends. CDR3 amino acids: CASSARLVLNEQFF. Written as DNA, the CDR3 is TGTGCCAGCAGTGCCCGACTAGTACTCAATGAGCAGTTCTTC.

Concerning this clonotype: It is likely a read error, because the conserved phenylalanine at the end of the CDR3 is missing. The chain links TRBV6-2 or TRBV6-3 to TRBJ2-7; 12 nucleotides match TRBD1. The V and J ends lost 8 bases and 5 bases, in that order; junction bases with no gene match: 10. From germline, CDR1 is MNHEY and CDR2 SVGEGT. There are 15 residues in the CDR3. The CDR3 sequence: CASLSPGQGADEQYS. CDR3 bases: TGTGCCAGCCTCTCCCCGGGACAGGGGGCTGACGAGCAGTACTCC.

V usage is TRBV27 and J usage is TRBJ2-7, with no clear D. Trimming shortened V by 9 bases and J by 4 bases, and 1 base separated the two germline ends. The CDR3 is made up of 8 amino acids. Germline CDR1 MNHEY, CDR2 SMNVEV (reference sequence). This CDR3 is CASYEQYF. CDR3 DNA sequence: TGTGCCAGTTACGAGCAGTACTTC.

V is TRBV20-1 and J is TRBJ2-3; D unresolved. CDR3 size: 14 residues. V dropped 6 bases and J dropped 1 base, with 14 bases sitting between them. CDR1 is DFQATT, CDR2 SNEGSKA, per germline (reference sequence). The CDR3: CSARPVSRTDTQYF. The DNA of the CDR3 is TGCAGTGCCCGTCCCGTCTCGCGCACAGATACGCAGTATTTT.

This clonotype has only a few counts. V is TRBV5-6 and J is TRBJ2-7; D unresolved. The CDR3 loop spans 14 amino acids. Germline V gene lookup returns CDR1 SGHDT and CDR2 YYEEEE. Trimming cost V 1 base and J 3 bases, with 11 bases left between them. The CDR3 sequence: CASSLKGMNYEQYF. CDR3 nucleotides: TGTGCCAGCAGCTTGAAAGGGATGAACTACGAGCAGTACTTC.

V gene TRBV5-1 combines with J gene TRBJ1-5, with D uncertain. The CDR3 has 13 amino acids. Trimming stripped 3 bases from V and 4 bases from J, with 8 bases between. Looked up from germline, CDR1 is SGHRS and CDR2 is YFSETQ. The CDR3 DNA reads TGCGCCAGCAGCTCAGAGGGTAATCAGCCCCAGCATTTT. Amino acid sequence: CASSSEGNQPQHF.

This clonotype was seen a handful of times. V and J are TRBV6-5 and TRBJ2-7; D might be TRBD2 (6 bases). Between the trimmed V and J ends, which lost 2 bases and 0 bases, there was a span of 11 bases. Germline assignment: CDR1 MNHEY and CDR2 SVGAGI. CDR3 length: 15 amino acids. The CDR3: CASSYAPGVSYEQYF. The CDR3 DNA reads as TGTGCCAGCAGTTACGCCCCGGGGGTCTCCTACGAGCAGTACTTC.

This clonotype occurred a few times. V and J are TRBV2 and TRBJ1-1; possible D gene TRBD1, 5 bases. CDR1 SNHLY and CDR2 FYNNEI come from the germline V gene. V was shortened by 4 bases and J by 5 bases, with 11 bases between the two germline ends. The CDR3 length is 13 residues. As DNA, the CDR3 is TGTGCCAGCAGTGGTGATGGGGCTACTGAAGCTTTCTTT. Protein sequence: CASSGDGATEAFF.

V usage is TRBV27 and J usage is TRBJ1-5; the D is unclear. CDR3 length: 15 amino acids. The V end was cut by 5 bases, the J end by 4 bases, with 15 bases between. Germline V gene sequence: CDR1 MNHEY, CDR2 SMNVEV (reference sequence). DNA for the CDR3: TGTGCCAGCAGTCCCCACGACACTCCAAATCAGCCCCAGCATTTT. Translating it yields CASSPHDTPNQPQHF.

V and J are TRBV20-1 and TRBJ2-1; 8 bases agree with TRBD2. The CDR3 spans 14 residues. Trimming cost V 3 bases and J 8 bases; bases outside gene matches: 9. Germline loops: CDR1 DFQATT, CDR2 SNEGSKA (reference sequence). In nucleotides, the CDR3 is TGCAGTGCTAGCCCAAGCGGGAGTATGTATGAGCAGTTCTTC. It specifies CSASPSGSMYEQFF.